The 9 T cell receptor beta chains below all came from one sample that was sequenced in a study of T-cell reconstitution after alpha-beta-depleted transplantation in children (TCRdb year 2016). Libraries came from PCR. TCRdb names Illumina HiSeq 2500 as the instrument used. Molecular barcoding was employed in the preparation of TCR libraries, with unique molecular identifiers being used to normalize TCRbeta repertoire quantification. TCRdb's own reprocessing of the public reads used fastp at Q25 and MiXCR and kept productive beta chains. Every distinct CDR3 protein forms one entry, paired with its most common genes and DNA. In all, the sample holds about 340,000 distinct CDR3 sequences, and around 15% of those were seen once. The ten largest clones take up roughly 40% of the sample. The treatment or condition label on this specimen signifies: allogeneic hematopoietic cell transplantation with graft depleted of TCRalphabeta T cells and CD19 B cells.

The specimen was PBMCs, mostly from graft donor cells, collected 360 days after TCRalphabeta/CD19-depleted stem cell transplant. The receptors stem from a male patient aged 2-15 years who had a stem cell transplant for acute lymphoblastic leukemia, so the T cells may come from the graft donor.

This chain connects TRBV7-9 to TRBJ2-3; 10 bases map to TRBD2. The junction had 11 bases not matched to a gene; V was cut back by 5 bases and J by 3 bases. CDR1 is SEHNR and CDR2 is FQNEAQ in the germline V gene (reference sequence). CDR3 length equals 17 residues. CDR3 in DNA: TGTGCCAGCAGCCCTACCCCGGGACTAGCGCGAACAGATACGCAGTATTTT. Its translation is CASSPTPGLARTDTQYF.

This clonotype showed up just a few times. CDR3: CSVAGGAGSYEQYF. The CDR3 DNA reads TGCAGCGTCGCCGGAGGGGCGGGGTCCTACGAGCAGTACTTC. This chain links TRBV29-1 with TRBJ2-7, with D perhaps TRBD2 (6 bases). Germline CDR1 SQVTM, CDR2 ANQGSEA. The CDR3 loop spans 14 amino acids. V dropped 6 bases and J dropped 1 base, with 16 bases sitting between them.

A few counts support this clonotype. The chain links TRBV7-6 to TRBJ2-3, with 13 bases lining up with TRBD2. This CDR3 is 18 amino acids long. Trimming removed 2 bases from V and 5 bases from J; junction bases left unmatched: 10. Germline CDR1 is SGHVS and CDR2 is FNYEAQ. CDR3 in amino acids: CASSLPSGLAGELDTQYF. CDR3 DNA: TGTGCCAGCAGCTTACCGAGCGGACTAGCGGGAGAATTAGATACGCAGTATTTT.

The rearrangement uses TRBV4-3 and TRBJ2-1; 12 bases match TRBD2. V lost 4 bases, J lost 4 bases, and 5 bases stayed unmatched. This CDR3 is built from 16 residues. CDR1 LGHNA and CDR2 YSLEER come from the germline V gene. DNA for the CDR3: TGCGCCAGCAGCCCTAGCGGGAGGGCCGGGTACAATGAGCAGTTCTTC. Amino acids: CASSPSGRAGYNEQFF.

In this sample, this clonotype turned up a few times. This sequence joins TRBV4-3 and TRBJ1-2, with D possibly being TRBD1 (5 bases). CDR1 is LGHNA, CDR2 YSLEER, per germline. V was trimmed by 0 bases and J by 7 bases, leaving 12 bases between them. CDR3 size: 14 residues. CDR3 sequence: CASSQDAQGPGYTF. CDR3 coding DNA: TGCGCCAGCAGCCAAGACGCGCAGGGCCCTGGCTACACCTTC.

In its sample, this clonotype was seen a few times. V and J are TRBV5-1 and TRBJ2-1, with D tentatively TRBD1 (6 bases). The CDR3 contains 15 residues. Trimming took off 2 bases at V and 0 bases at J, with 9 bases between the two ends. From germline, CDR1 is SGHRS and CDR2 YFSETQ. CDR3 amino acids: CASSLQGVSYNEQFF. CDR3 nucleotides: TGCGCCAGCAGCTTACAGGGCGTCTCCTACAATGAGCAGTTCTTC. The variable domain in full, completed from reference TRBV5-1 and TRBJ2-1, reads KAGVTQTPRYLIKTRGQQVTLSCSPISGHRSVSWYQQTPGQGLQFLFEYFSETQRNKGNFPGRFSGRQFSNSRSEMNVSTLELGDSALYLCASSLQGVSYNEQFFGPGTRLTVL.

The table lists this clonotype with a few counts. The rearrangement links TRBV7-6 to TRBJ1-5, with TRBD1 as a possible D gene (5 bases). The germline V gene has CDR1 SGHVS and CDR2 FNYEAQ. The length of the CDR3 is 13 residues. V lost 5 bases and J lost 5, with 10 bases in between. The DNA of the CDR3 is TGTGCCAGCAGCCTCGGGACCCATCAGCCCCAGCATTTT. The encoded protein is CASSLGTHQPQHF.

There are many counts of this clonotype. The chain employs TRBV24-1 and TRBJ2-1; 11 nucleotides agree with TRBD2. The CDR3 runs to 16 residues. Germline trimming cut 3 bases from V and 1 base from J; bases unmatched to any gene: 1. The V gene's germline CDR1 is KGHDR and CDR2 SFDVKD. Here the CDR3 reads CATSDTSGRSYNEQFF. The CDR3 DNA reads TGTGCCACCAGTGATACTAGCGGGAGATCCTACAATGAGCAGTTCTTC.

This clonotype came up a few times. The chain couples TRBV28 to TRBJ2-2; no definite D call. Trimming removed 3 bases from V and 0 bases from J, with 8 bases in between. The CDR3 runs 15 residues. Germline V gene data show CDR1 as MDHEN and CDR2 as SYDVKM. CDR3 sequence: CASSLSLANTGELFF. The CDR3 DNA sequence: TGTGCCAGCAGTTTGAGTCTTGCGAACACCGGGGAGCTGTTTTTT.